Sequencing of this T cell receptor beta chain was carried out in a study of T cell responses to AZD1222 COVID-19 vaccine. About the study: The study pooled second doses at about 4 or about 12 weeks.

In regard to this clone: Its antigen is unknown.

Trimming pared 5 bases from V and 5 bases from J, leaving 12 bases between. Per the germline V gene, CDR1 is KGHSH and CDR2 is LQKENI. CDR3 size: 13 residues. Regarding the study as a whole: Clonal diversity was possibly underestimated, and white British individuals and females predominated among donors. Across spike, vaccine-associated CD4 TCRs were found, dominant at 160-218 and 743-854.

Sequenced by immunoSEQ multiplex PCR; TCRdb stores in-frame clones only, minus some. The repertoire holds 140,000 to 150,000 clones, with 70% to 90% as singletons. The sample was peripheral blood, taken on day 0 of AZD1222 vaccination. The rearrangement uses TRBV18 and TRBJ1-2; no reliable D call. The TCR was taken from an adult in good health. CDR3 in amino acids: CASSSQATYGYTF. CDR3 DNA: TGTGCCAGCTCATCCCAGGCTACGTATGGCTACACCTTC.